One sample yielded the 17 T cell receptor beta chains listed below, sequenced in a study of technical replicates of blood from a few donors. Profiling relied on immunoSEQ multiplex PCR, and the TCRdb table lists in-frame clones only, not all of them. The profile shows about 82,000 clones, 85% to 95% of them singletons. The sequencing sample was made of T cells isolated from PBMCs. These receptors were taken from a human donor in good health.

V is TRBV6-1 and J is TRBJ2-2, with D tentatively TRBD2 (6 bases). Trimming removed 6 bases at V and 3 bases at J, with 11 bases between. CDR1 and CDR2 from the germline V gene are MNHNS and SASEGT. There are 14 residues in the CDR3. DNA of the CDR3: TGTGCCAGCAGGGCGGGGTGGGACACCGGGGAGCTGTTTTTT. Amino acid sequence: CASRAGWDTGELFF.

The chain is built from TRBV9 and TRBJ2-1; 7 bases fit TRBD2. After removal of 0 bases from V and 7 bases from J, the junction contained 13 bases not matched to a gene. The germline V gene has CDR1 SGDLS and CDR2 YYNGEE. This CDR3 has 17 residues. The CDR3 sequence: CASSVGIWASGGNEQFF. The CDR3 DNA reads TGTGCCAGCAGCGTAGGAATTTGGGCTAGCGGAGGGAATGAGCAGTTCTTC. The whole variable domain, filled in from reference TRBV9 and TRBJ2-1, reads DSGVTQTPKHLITATGQRVTLRCSPRSGDLSVYWYQQSLDQGLQFLIQYYNGEERAKGNILERFSAQQFPDLHSELNLSSLELGDSALYFCASSVGIWASGGNEQFFGPGTRLTVL.

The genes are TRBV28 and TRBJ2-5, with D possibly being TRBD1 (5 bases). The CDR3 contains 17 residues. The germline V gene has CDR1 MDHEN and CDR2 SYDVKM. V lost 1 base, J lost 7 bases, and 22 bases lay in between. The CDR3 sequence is CASSLFRTQGNLMTQYF. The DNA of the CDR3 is TGTGCCAGCAGTTTATTCAGGACACAAGGGAACCTCATGACCCAGTACTTC.

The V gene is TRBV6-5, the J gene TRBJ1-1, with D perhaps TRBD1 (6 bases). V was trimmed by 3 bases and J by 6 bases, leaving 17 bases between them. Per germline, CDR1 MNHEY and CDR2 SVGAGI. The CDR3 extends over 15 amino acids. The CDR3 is CASSYTIRTAPEAFF. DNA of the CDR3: TGTGCCAGCAGTTATACGATTCGGACAGCCCCTGAAGCTTTCTTT.

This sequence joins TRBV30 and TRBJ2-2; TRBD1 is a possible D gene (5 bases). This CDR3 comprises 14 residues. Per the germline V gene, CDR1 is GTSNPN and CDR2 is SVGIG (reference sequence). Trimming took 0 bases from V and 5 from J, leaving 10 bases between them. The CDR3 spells CAWSVAGLTGELFF. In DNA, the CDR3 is TGTGCCTGGAGTGTGGCAGGGCTGACCGGGGAGCTGTTTTTT. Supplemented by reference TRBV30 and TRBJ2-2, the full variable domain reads SQTIHQWPATLVQPVGSPLSLECTVEGTSNPNLYWYRQAAGRGLQLLFYSVGIGQISSEVPQNLSASRPQDRQFILSSKKLLLSDSGFYLCAWSVAGLTGELFFGEGSRLTVL.

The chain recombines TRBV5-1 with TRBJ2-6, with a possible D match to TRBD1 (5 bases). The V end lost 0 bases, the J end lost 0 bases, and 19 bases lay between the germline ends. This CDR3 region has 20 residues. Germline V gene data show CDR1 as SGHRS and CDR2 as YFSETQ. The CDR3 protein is CASSLEKQAPIHSGANVLTF. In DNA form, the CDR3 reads TGCGCCAGCAGCTTGGAGAAACAGGCACCTATACACTCTGGGGCCAACGTCCTGACTTTC.

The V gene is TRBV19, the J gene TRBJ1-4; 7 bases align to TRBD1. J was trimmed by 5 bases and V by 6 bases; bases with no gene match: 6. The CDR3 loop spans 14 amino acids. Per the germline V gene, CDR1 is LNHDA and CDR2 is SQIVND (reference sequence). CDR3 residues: CASRLTGINEKLFF. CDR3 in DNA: TGTGCCAGTAGGTTGACAGGGATAAATGAAAAACTGTTTTTT.

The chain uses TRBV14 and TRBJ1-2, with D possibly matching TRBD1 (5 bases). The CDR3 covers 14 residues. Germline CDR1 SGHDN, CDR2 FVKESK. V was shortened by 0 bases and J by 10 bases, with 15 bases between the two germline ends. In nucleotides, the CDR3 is TGTGCCAGCAGCCAAGAGCGGGGGATGTTGCACTACACCTTC. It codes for CASSQERGMLHYTF. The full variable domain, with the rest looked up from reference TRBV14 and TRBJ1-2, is EAGVTQFPSHSVIEKGQTVTLRCDPISGHDNLYWYRRVMGKEIKFLLHFVKESKQDESGMPNNRFLAERTGGTYSTLKVQPAELEDSGVYFCASSQERGMLHYTFGSGTRLTVV.

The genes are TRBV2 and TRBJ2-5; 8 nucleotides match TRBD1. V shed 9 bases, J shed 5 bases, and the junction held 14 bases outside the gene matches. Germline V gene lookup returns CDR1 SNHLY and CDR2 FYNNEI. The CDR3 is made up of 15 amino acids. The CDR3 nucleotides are TGTGCCAGTGGCCCTCTCTACAGGGGGGAGGAGACCCAGTACTTC. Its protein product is CASGPLYRGEETQYF.

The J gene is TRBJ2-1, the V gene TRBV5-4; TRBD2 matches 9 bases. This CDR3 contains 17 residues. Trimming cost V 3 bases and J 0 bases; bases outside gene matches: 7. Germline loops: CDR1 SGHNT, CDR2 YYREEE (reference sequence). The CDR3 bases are TGTGCCAGCAGCTCTGGGGGTAGCGGGAGCTCCTACAATGAGCAGTTCTTC. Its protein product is CASSSGGSGSSYNEQFF.

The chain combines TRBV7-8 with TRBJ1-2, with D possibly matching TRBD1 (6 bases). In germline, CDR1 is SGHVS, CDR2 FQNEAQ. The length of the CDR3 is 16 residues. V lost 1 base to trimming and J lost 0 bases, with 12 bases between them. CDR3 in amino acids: CASSLGGQNTNYGYTF. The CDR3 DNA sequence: TGTGCCAGCAGCTTAGGGGGGCAGAATACTAACTATGGCTACACCTTC. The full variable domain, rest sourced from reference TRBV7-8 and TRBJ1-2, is GAGVSQSPRYKVAKRGQDVALRCDPISGHVSLFWYQQALGQGPEFLTYFQNEAQLDKSGLPSDRFFAERPEGSVSTLKIQRTQQEDSAVYLCASSLGGQNTNYGYTFGSGTRLTVV.

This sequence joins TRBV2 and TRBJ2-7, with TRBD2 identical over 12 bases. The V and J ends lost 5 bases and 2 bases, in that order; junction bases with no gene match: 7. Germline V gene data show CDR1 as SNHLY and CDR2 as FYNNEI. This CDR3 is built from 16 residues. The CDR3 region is CASSRTSGDSPYEQYF. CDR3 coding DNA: TGTGCCAGCAGTCGGACTAGCGGGGACAGCCCCTACGAGCAGTACTTC.

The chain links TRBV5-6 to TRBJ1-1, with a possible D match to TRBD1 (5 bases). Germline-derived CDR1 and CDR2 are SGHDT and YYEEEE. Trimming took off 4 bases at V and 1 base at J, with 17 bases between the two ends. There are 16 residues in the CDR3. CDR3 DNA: TGTGCCAGCAGCCCATTGTGGAGGGACGGGAACACTGAAGCTTTCTTT. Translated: CASSPLWRDGNTEAFF.

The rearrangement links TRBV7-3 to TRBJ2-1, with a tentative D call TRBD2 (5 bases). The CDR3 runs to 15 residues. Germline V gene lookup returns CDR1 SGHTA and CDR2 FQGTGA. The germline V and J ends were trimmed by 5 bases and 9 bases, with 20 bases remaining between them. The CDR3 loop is CASSPHVGSWAEQFF. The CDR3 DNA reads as TGTGCCAGCAGCCCCCATGTTGGGAGTTGGGCTGAGCAGTTCTTC.

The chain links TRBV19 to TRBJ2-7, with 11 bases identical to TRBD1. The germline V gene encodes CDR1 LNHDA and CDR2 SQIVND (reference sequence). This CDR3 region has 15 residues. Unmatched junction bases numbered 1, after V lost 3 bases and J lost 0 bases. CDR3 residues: CASSIGQGASYEQYF. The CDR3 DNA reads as TGTGCCAGTAGTATCGGACAGGGGGCCTCCTACGAGCAGTACTTC.

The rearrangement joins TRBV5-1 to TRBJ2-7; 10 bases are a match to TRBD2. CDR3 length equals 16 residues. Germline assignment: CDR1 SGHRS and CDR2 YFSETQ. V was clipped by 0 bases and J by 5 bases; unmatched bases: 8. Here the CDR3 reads CASSLAGPSGSNEQYF. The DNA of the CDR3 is TGCGCCAGCAGCTTGGCGGGGCCTAGCGGGAGTAACGAGCAGTACTTC.

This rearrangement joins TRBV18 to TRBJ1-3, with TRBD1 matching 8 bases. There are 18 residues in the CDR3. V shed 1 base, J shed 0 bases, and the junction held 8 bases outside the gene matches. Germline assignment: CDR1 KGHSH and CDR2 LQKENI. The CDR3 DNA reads TGTGCCAGCTCACCACAGCCGAAGGGACAGGACTCTGGAAACACCATATATTTT. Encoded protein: CASSPQPKGQDSGNTIYF.